This T cell receptor beta chain was recovered during a study of T cell responses to AZD1222 COVID-19 vaccine. Findings of the study overall: Among the donors, most were white British and more were female, and clonal diversity was possibly underestimated. Two AZD1222 administrations were followed by greater Spike-specific TCR breadth and depth.

Looked up from germline, CDR1 is SGHRS and CDR2 is YFSETQ. The V and J ends lost 0 bases and 8 bases respectively, with 14 bases between them. This CDR3 region has 14 residues. Profiled with immunoSEQ multiplex PCR; TCRdb holds only in-frame clones, not every one. Of 150,000 to 160,000 clones listed, about 88% were seen once; the top ten hold just under 7%. Points on this clone: The target antigen is unknown.

Sequenced here: peripheral blood, sampled after recovery from COVID-19. The gene calls are TRBV5-1 and TRBJ1-1; D is possibly TRBD1 (6 bases). This TCR derives from an adult who had recovered from COVID-19. CDR3 in amino acids: CASSLESGGPEAFF. In DNA form, the CDR3 reads TGCGCCAGCAGCTTGGAATCGGGGGGGCCGGAAGCTTTCTTT.